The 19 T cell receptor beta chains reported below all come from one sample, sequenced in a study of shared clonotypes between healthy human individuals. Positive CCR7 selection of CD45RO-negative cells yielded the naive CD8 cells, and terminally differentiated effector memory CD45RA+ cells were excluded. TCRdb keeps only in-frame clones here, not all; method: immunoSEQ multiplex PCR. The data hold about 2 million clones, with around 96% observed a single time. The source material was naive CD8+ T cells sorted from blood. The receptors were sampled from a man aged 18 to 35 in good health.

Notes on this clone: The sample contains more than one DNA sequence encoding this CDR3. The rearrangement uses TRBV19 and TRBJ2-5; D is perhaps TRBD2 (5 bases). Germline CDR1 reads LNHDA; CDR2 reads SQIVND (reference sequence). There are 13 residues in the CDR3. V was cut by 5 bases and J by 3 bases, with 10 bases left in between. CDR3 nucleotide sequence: TGTGCCAGTAGTCTGGACTTCGAAGAGACCCAGTACTTC. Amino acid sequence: CASSLDFEETQYF.

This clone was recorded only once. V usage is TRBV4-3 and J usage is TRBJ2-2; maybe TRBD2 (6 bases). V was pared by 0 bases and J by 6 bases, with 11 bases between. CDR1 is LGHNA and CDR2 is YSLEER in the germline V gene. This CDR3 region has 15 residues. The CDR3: CASSQDRAGSGELFF. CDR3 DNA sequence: TGCGCCAGCAGCCAAGATCGGGCGGGGTCCGGGGAGCTGTTTTTT.

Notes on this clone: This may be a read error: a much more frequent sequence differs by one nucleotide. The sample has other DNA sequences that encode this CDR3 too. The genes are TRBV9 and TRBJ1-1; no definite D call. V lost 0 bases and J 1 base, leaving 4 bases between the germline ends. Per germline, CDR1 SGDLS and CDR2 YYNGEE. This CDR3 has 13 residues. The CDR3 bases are TGTGCCAGCAGCGTAGAGGGGAACACTGAAGCTTTCTTT. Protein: CASSVEGNTEAFF.

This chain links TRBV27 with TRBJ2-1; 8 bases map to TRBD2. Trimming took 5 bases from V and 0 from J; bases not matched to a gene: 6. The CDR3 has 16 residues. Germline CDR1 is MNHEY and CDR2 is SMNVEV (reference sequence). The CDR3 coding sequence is TGTGCCAGCAGTCTCGAGGGGACTAGCTCCTACAATGAGCAGTTCTTC. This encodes CASSLEGTSSYNEQFF.

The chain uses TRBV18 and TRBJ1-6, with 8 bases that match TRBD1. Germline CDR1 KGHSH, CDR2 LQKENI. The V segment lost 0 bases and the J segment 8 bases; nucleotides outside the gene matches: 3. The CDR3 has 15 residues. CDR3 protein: CASSPPGQGYSPLHF. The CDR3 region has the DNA TGTGCCAGCTCACCACCAGGACAGGGATATTCACCCCTCCACTTT. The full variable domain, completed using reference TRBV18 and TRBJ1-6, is NAGVMQNPRHLVRRRGQEARLRCSPMKGHSHVYWYRQLPEEGLKFMVYLQKENIIDESGMPKERFSAEFPKEGPSILRIQQVVRGDSAAYFCASSPPGQGYSPLHFGNGTRLTVT.

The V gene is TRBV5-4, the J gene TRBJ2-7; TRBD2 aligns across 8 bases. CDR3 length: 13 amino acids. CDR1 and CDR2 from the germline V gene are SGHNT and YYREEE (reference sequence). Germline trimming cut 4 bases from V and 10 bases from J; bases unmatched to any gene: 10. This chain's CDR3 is CASSLGRGGFQYF. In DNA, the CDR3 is TGTGCCAGCAGCCTGGGACGGGGGGGTTTCCAGTACTTC.

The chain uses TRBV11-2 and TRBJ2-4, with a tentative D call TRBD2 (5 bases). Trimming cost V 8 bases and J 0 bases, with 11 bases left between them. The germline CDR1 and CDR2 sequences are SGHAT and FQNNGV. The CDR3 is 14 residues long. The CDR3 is CASEGSLAKNIQYF. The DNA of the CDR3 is TGTGCCAGCGAGGGATCCTTAGCCAAAAACATTCAGTACTTC.

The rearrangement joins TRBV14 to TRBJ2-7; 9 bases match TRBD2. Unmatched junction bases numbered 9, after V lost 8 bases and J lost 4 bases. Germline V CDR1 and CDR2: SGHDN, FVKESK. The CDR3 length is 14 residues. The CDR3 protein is CASWIAGAGYEQYF. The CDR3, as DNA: TGTGCCAGCTGGATAGCGGGAGCAGGGTACGAGCAGTACTTC. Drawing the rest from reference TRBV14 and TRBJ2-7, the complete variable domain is EAGVTQFPSHSVIEKGQTVTLRCDPISGHDNLYWYRRVMGKEIKFLLHFVKESKQDESGMPNNRFLAERTGGTYSTLKVQPAELEDSGVYFCASWIAGAGYEQYFGPGTRLTVT.

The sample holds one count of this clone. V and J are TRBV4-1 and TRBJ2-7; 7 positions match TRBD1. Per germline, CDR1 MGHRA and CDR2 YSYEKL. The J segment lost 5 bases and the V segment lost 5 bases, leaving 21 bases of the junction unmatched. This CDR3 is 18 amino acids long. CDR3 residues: CASSGGGGGDSRFDEQYF. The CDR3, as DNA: TGCGCCAGCAGCGGTGGAGGTGGTGGGGACAGTCGGTTCGACGAGCAGTACTTC.

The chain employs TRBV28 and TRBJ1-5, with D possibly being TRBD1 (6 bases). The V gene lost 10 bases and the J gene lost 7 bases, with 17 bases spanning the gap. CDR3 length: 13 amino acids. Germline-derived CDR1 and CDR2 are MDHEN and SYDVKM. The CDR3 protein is CATEGGRGQPQHF. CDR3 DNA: TGTGCCACCGAAGGGGGGAGAGGCCAGCCCCAGCATTTT.

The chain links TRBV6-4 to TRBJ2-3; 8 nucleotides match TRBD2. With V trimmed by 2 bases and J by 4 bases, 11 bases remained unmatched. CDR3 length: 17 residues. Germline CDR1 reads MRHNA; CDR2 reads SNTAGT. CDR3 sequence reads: CASSDGAGVGNPDTQYF. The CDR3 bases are TGTGCCAGCAGTGACGGAGCGGGAGTGGGTAATCCAGATACGCAGTATTTT.

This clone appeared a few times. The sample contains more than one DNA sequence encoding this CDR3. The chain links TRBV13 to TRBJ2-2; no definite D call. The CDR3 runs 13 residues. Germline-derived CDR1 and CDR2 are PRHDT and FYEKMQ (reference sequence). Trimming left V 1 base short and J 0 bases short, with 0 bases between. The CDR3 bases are TGTGCCAGCAGCTTAGCGAACACCGGGGAGCTGTTTTTT. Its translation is CASSLANTGELFF.

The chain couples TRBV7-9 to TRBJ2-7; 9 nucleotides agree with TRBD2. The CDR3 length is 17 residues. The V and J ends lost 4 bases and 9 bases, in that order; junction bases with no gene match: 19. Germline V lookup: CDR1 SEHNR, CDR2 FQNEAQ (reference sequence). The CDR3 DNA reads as TGTGCCAGCAGCTCCCTGACCGTACCGACTAGCGGTCGGGGGCAGTACTTC. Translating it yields CASSSLTVPTSGRGQYF.

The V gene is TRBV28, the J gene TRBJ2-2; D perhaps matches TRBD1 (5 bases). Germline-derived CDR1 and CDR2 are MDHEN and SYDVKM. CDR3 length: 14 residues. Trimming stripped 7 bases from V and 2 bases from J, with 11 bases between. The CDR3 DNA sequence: TGTGCCAGCACCTACGACAGAAACACCGGGGAGCTGTTTTTT. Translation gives CASTYDRNTGELFF. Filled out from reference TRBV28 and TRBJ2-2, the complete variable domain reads DVKVTQSSRYLVKRTGEKVFLECVQDMDHENMFWYRQDPGLGLRLIYFSYDVKMKEKGDIPEGYSVSREKKERFSLILESASTNQTSMYLCASTYDRNTGELFFGEGSRLTVL.

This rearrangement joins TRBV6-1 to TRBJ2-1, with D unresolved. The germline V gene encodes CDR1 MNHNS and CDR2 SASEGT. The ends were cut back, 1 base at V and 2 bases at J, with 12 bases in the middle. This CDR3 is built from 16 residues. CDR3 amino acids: CASSEGQLLTYNEQFF. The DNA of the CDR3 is TGTGCCAGCAGTGAAGGTCAGCTTCTAACCTACAATGAGCAGTTCTTC.

The CDR3 spells CASSFFAGGPYEQYF. The DNA for the CDR3 is TGTGCCAGCAGCTTTTTCGCAGGGGGGCCCTACGAGCAGTACTTC. The genes are TRBV7-2 and TRBJ2-7; D may be TRBD1 (7 bases). Germline CDR1 SGHTA, CDR2 FQGNSA. Trimming pared 3 bases from V and 2 bases from J, leaving 14 bases between. The CDR3 runs to 15 residues.

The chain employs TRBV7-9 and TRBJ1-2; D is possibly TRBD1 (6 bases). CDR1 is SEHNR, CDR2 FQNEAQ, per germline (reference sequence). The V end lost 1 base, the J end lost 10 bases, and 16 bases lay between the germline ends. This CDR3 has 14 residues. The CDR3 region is CASSLEGGALHYTF. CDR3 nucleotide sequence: TGTGCCAGCAGCTTAGAGGGGGGCGCGCTCCACTACACCTTC.

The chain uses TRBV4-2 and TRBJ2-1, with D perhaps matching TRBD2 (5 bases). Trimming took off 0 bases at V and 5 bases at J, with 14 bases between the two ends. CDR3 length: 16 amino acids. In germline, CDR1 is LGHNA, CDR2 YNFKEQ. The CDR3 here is CASSQESWAGDNEQFF. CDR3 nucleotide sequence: TGTGCCAGCAGCCAAGAGAGCTGGGCCGGGGACAATGAGCAGTTCTTC.

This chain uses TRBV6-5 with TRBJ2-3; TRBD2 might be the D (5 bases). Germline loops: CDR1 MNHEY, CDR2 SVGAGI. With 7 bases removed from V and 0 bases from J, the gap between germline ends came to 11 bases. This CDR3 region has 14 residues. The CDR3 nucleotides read TGTGCCAGCAACCAAGGACTCAGCACAGATACGCAGTATTTT. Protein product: CASNQGLSTDTQYF.